This T cell receptor beta chain was captured by sequencing in a study of blood T cell repertoires in COVID-19. At the level of the study: Acute and convalescent COVID-19 samples came from the United States, Italy and Spain. Sample material is recorded as cDNA or gDNA derived from T cells, B-cell-depleted T cells, or PBMCs.

Per the authors' pipeline: Cell counts per sample came from amplifying reference gene primers. Sequencing used immunoSEQ multiplex PCR; TCRdb keeps in-frame clones, though not all of them. The D gene and trimming were derived from the DNA, and the V and J assignments and clone size from that table. Altogether roughly 54,000 clones are present, roughly 80% being singletons, with the ten largest covering around 2.5%. The CDR3 is 16 amino acids. V gave up 5 bases and J gave up 6 bases; unmatched junction bases: 11. Germline V gene lookup returns CDR1 MNHEY and CDR2 SMNVEV (reference sequence). This chain links TRBV27 with TRBJ1-5; TRBD1 matches at 9 bases. Input material: peripheral blood. The TCR comes from a man between 50 and 59 years old with acute or convalescent COVID-19. Here the CDR3 DNA reads TGTGCCAGCAGTCCGCGCGGGACAGGGATGGGTCAGCCCCAGCATTTT. This sequence encodes CASSPRGTGMGQPQHF.